The clone carrying this T cell receptor (beta chain) was detected a few times. Its antigen remains unknown. Participants comprised healthy donors of bone marrow. This entry is derived from a study of cytomegalovirus exposure and HLA in healthy donors. The CDR3 runs 14 residues. Losses at the gene ends were 3 bases for V and 10 bases for J; bases not matched to a gene: 3. Germline CDR1 and CDR2: KGHSH and LQKENI. Study conclusions and caveats: Listed as cytomegalovirus-associated were around 160 TCR beta chains. Earlier results showed most TCR beta V segments being productive about 90% or about 30% of the time.

This PCR relied on a set of 60 Vbeta primers and 13 Jbeta primers. Data came from immunoSEQ multiplex PCR; TCRdb stores just in-frame clones and leaves some out. This sample has roughly 120,000 clones, with approximately 8.6% found just once. This chain connects TRBV18 to TRBJ1-6, with 10 bases fitting TRBD1. Sequences were obtained from PBMCs. This sequence originates from a woman in her thirties or forties in good health and CMV-seropositive. The CDR3 here is CASSPGTGESPLHF. CDR3 in DNA: TGTGCCAGCTCACCCGGGACAGGGGAATCACCCCTCCACTTT.